This T cell receptor (beta chain) was identified during a study of early T cells in non-severe SARS-CoV-2 infection. The V and J ends lost 7 bases and 1 base respectively, with 10 bases between them. This CDR3 has 14 amino acids. Germline V gene sequence: CDR1 SNHLY, CDR2 FYNNEI. TCRdb processed the 5' RACE reads anew with MiXCR; each CDR3 protein has one entry. Here the sample spans some 42,000 distinct CDR3 sequences, about 5.9% being singletons. The chain couples TRBV2 to TRBJ2-2; D not certain. The starting material was whole blood, obtained at baseline. This TCR came from an adult who was a healthcare worker with PCR-confirmed SARS-CoV-2 infection or an uninfected control (not recorded which). CDR3 residues: CASTPGRNTGELFF. Written as DNA, the CDR3 is TGTGCCAGCACCCCAGGACGGAACACCGGGGAGCTGTTTTTT.